Below, one T cell receptor (beta chain) is given with its context. Its recognized antigen is unknown. Base qualities are not at hand, and no much larger clone is one base apart. The germline V gene (reference sequence) sets CDR1 to LNHNV and CDR2 to YYDKDF. Including cysteine and phenylalanine, the CDR3 has 21 amino acids. Only the CDR3 part of the read is kept: 63 bases, read in frame from the first base. Between the V and J ends, shortened by 2 bases and 0 bases respectively, the junction contains 26 bases. The entire amount of isolated RNA was reverse transcribed using the High Capacity cDNA Reverse Transcription Kit, so the sequenced TCRB transcripts were expressed ones. Deep immunoSEQ sequencing was applied to naive, central memory and regulatory T cell samples, giving an average of about 3.6 million total reads per sample. Sorted cells were lysed in RLT buffer, and RNA was extracted using DNase-treated RNeasy Micro or Mini kits according to cell number. Each cell subset was processed on its own to prevent cross-contamination, while patient and healthy donor samples were processed together. TCRB sequences were amplified from cDNA with the immunoSEQ multiplex PCR, producing 87-bp fragments spanning the CDR3 region. Amplicons were sequenced on the Illumina HiSeq platform. For the original study's pipeline: PCR bias was computationally corrected using synthetic template baselines, reads within Hamming distance 2 were collapsed, and singletons that could not be merged were discarded. By aligning reads against IMGT, V, D and J genes, CDR3 length, and insertions or deletions at six rearrangement sites were assigned. Within each subset, clonotype counts were normalized to the number of sorted cells before true diversity and Gini coefficients were calculated with the tcR R package. The overlap coefficient, calculated on TCRB nucleotide sequences, was used to quantify repertoire sharing. Out-of-frame TCRB sequences from naive cells were analyzed as a proxy for the pre-selection repertoire. TCRdb holds this immuneACCESS table with in-frame rearrangements only. Some clones are missing; in checked studies, unresolved V genes explain under half, and the rest has no known cause. V and J calls and clone size are those listed in that table; D and trimming were worked out from the DNA. Present in this sample are some 230,000 clones, over 7.5% of which were seen just once. The ten largest clones add up to less than 0.035% of the sample.

These data belong to a study of beta chain features in type 1 diabetes (dated by TCRdb to 2016 to 2018). Regarding the research as a whole: Patients and healthy donors did not differ in mean age, gender distribution, total cell number or subset yield. Across all samples, roughly 110,000,000 sorted cells were examined, and cell number per subset correlated strongly with RNA yield. The study compared the TCRB repertoires of sorted circulating CD4+ T cell subsets in recently diagnosed type 1 diabetes patients with those in matched healthy donors. Regulatory and stem cell-like memory subsets were obtained from only 8 patients and roughly eight healthy donors, while naive and central memory subsets were obtained from all 30 or so donors. Broader findings and caveats from the paper: PCR may preferentially amplify shorter templates, but because patient and control samples were amplified and corrected together, any resulting skew would affect both groups equally. Because cDNA was sequenced instead of genomic DNA, highly expressing activated cells could be over-represented, though the groups showed no difference in activation or CD3 levels. Because small numbers of individuals were included in the HLA sub-analyses, any influence of HLA type on TCRB rearrangement was left unresolved. Naive, central memory and regulatory TCRB repertoires appeared to be more alike among patients than among healthy donors. In all four CD4+ subsets, TCRB CDR3 length was moderately but significantly shorter in type 1 diabetes patients. At VDJ recombination sites, patients with type 1 diabetes made fewer insertions and deleted more nucleotides, a pattern implying thymic rearrangement abnormalities.

From each donor, a single peripheral blood sample of about 100 mL on average was drawn into heparinised tubes. A BD FACSAria II was used to sort naive, central memory, regulatory and stem cell-like memory CD4+ T cells with a panel that included CD45RO, CCR7, CD25, CD127, CD95 and CD27. All sorted populations exceeded 98% purity. PBMCs were isolated immediately by Lymphoprep density gradient centrifugation and stained directly without culture. So that batch effects would be minimized, each experiment stained and sorted samples in pairs, pairing one healthy donor with one patient. This receptor was obtained from a woman between 18 and 30 years old in good health. The sequenced sample consisted of naive CD4+ T cells from blood. This specimen's cell subset or site label, per the study, means: true naive CD4+ T cells. The rearrangement combines TRBV15 with TRBJ1-5; matching of 6 bases hints at TRBD1 as the D gene. The DNA sequence is as follows: TGTGCCACCAGCAGACCGGCTTGGGGACCAGGGGATTACAATAGCAATCAGCCCCAGCATTTT. Its product reads: CATSRPAWGPGDYNSNQPQHF.